The 32 T cell receptor beta chains below were found in one sample sequenced in a study of CD8+CD57+ T cells in acquired aplastic anemia. Both TCR beta VDJ combination and CDR3 sequence profiling were carried out. Genomic DNA was the template for this profiling. MiXCR, run by TCRdb on the reads, gives a single entry per CDR3 protein. The data hold 180,000 or so distinct CDR3 sequences, with about half observed a single time. Sequenced patients had shown CD8+CD57+ cell expansion by flow cytometry. The specimen was sorted CD4+, CD8+, or CD8+CD57+ T cells (not recorded which) from PBMCs. The receptor set was obtained from a human donor with aplastic anemia.

The chain employs TRBV29-1 and TRBJ1-5, with TRBD1 as a possible D gene (6 bases). Germline CDR1 reads SQVTM; CDR2 reads ANQGSEA. V was clipped by 2 bases and J by 4 bases, with 15 bases between them. The CDR3 consists of 15 residues. The CDR3 loop reads CSVEKGGTGNQPQHF. CDR3 DNA sequence: TGCAGCGTTGAAAAAGGGGGAACAGGGAATCAGCCCCAGCATTTT.

Only one count was recorded for this clonotype. V gene TRBV4-1 combines with J gene TRBJ1-1; no definite D call. The CDR3 has 15 amino acids. In germline, CDR1 is MGHRA, CDR2 YSYEKL. V was cut by 0 bases and J by 0 bases, with 8 bases left in between. CDR3 in DNA: TGCGCCAGCAGCCAAGAGACTGACCTGAACACTGAAGCTTTCTTT. This gives the protein CASSQETDLNTEAFF.

The V call is TRBV20-1, the J call TRBJ1-5, with unresolved D. The germline gives CDR1 DFQATT, CDR2 SNEGSKA (reference sequence). The V end lost 4 bases, the J end lost 1 base, and 8 bases lay between the germline ends. The length of the CDR3 is 13 residues. CDR3 loop: CSAIGGSNQPQHF. CDR3 nucleotides: TGCAGTGCTATTGGAGGGAGCAATCAGCCCCAGCATTTT.

In its sample, this clonotype was seen many times. The V call is TRBV5-5, the J call TRBJ2-1, with 13 bases identical to TRBD2. This CDR3 is 14 amino acids long. J gave up 6 bases and V 5 bases, and 2 bases lay outside the gene matches. Germline CDR1 and CDR2: SGHKS and YYEKEE (reference sequence). CDR3 coding DNA: TGTGCCAGCAGGGGACTAGCGGGGTTCAATGAGCAGTTCTTC. Translating gives CASRGLAGFNEQFF.

This clonotype showed up many times. J is TRBJ1-5 and V is TRBV7-9; D not certain. The CDR3 is 14 amino acids. Trimming cost V 1 base and J 4 bases, with 8 bases left between them. Germline V gene data show CDR1 as SEHNR and CDR2 as FQNEAQ (reference sequence). CDR3 nucleotide sequence: TGTGCCAGCAGCTTAGAGGCCGCTAATCAGCCCCAGCATTTT. Its protein is CASSLEAANQPQHF.

This clonotype was seen a handful of times. The chain carries TRBV3-1 and TRBJ1-5; D is perhaps TRBD1 (5 bases). CDR3 length: 17 residues. CDR1 and CDR2 from the germline V gene are LGHDT and YNNKEL (reference sequence). Deletions cut 5 bases from V and 0 bases from J, with 17 bases between. For the CDR3, the DNA is TGTGCCAGCAGCGTTCAAGACAGAGAAAATAGCAATCAGCCCCAGCATTTT. Its protein product is CASSVQDRENSNQPQHF.

The V call is TRBV5-6, the J call TRBJ1-2; 8 bases map to TRBD1. Germline CDR1 and CDR2: SGHDT and YYEEEE. The CDR3 totals 13 residues. J was trimmed by 6 bases and V by 4 bases; bases with no gene match: 5. The CDR3 loop is CASSMTGVHGYTF. CDR3 coding DNA: TGTGCCAGCAGCATGACAGGGGTTCATGGCTACACCTTC.

V and J are TRBV13 and TRBJ2-7; TRBD1 matches at 9 bases. J lost 4 bases, V lost 5 bases, and 6 bases had no gene match. Germline-derived CDR1 and CDR2 are PRHDT and FYEKMQ (reference sequence). CDR3 size: 14 residues. The CDR3 is CASSQGDRAYEQYF. For the CDR3, the DNA is TGTGCCAGCAGCCAGGGGGACAGGGCGTACGAGCAGTACTTC.

This sequence joins TRBV7-7 and TRBJ2-2; 9 bases agree with TRBD1. The CDR3 totals 13 residues. In germline, CDR1 is SSHAT, CDR2 FNYEAQ (reference sequence). With V trimmed by 11 bases and J by 1 base, 2 bases remained unmatched. The CDR3 spells CAVDRGNTGELFF. The CDR3 DNA reads TGTGCCGTGGACAGGGGGAACACCGGGGAGCTGTTTTTT.

In its sample, this clonotype was seen a few times. The V call is TRBV10-1, the J call TRBJ2-5; D might be TRBD1 (5 bases). Trimming shortened V by 10 bases and J by 5 bases, and 23 bases separated the two germline ends. The germline gives CDR1 WNHNN, CDR2 SYGVQD (reference sequence). The CDR3 consists of 15 residues. The chain's CDR3 is CAMYGEDSIGETQYF. The CDR3 nucleotides read TGCGCCATGTACGGAGAAGACAGCATCGGGGAGACCCAGTACTTC.

There are many counts of this clonotype. V usage is TRBV19 and J usage is TRBJ1-6; the D is unclear. This CDR3 contains 11 residues. Germline V gene lookup returns CDR1 LNHDA and CDR2 SQIVND (reference sequence). V lost 3 bases and J lost 12, with 6 bases in between. The CDR3 sequence is CASSIPGPLHF. The DNA for the CDR3 is TGTGCCAGTAGTATTCCGGGACCCCTCCACTTT.

This sequence joins TRBV11-3 and TRBJ2-1; tentatively, D is TRBD2 (6 bases). The CDR3 spans 14 residues. V was trimmed by 5 bases and J by 7 bases, leaving 15 bases between them. The germline V gene has CDR1 SGHNT and CDR2 YENEEA. The CDR3 coding sequence is TGTGCCAGCAGCCAACGTCTGGGGGGAAATGAGCAGTTCTTC. Translated, it gives CASSQRLGGNEQFF.

There are many counts of this clonotype. The chain couples TRBV19 to TRBJ2-5; D ambiguous. This CDR3 has 13 residues. V gave up 6 bases and J gave up 5 bases, with 13 bases separating them. The germline V gene encodes CDR1 LNHDA and CDR2 SQIVND (reference sequence). This chain's CDR3 is CASRSGGRETQYF. CDR3 nucleotide sequence: TGTGCCAGTAGATCAGGTGGGCGGGAGACCCAGTACTTC.

This clonotype was counted between two and nine times. The chain joins TRBV7-8 to TRBJ1-1, with TRBD1 as a possible D gene (5 bases). The CDR3 covers 13 residues. Germline V CDR1 and CDR2: SGHVS, FQNEAQ. Trimming left V 1 base short and J 4 bases short, with 7 bases between. This CDR3 reads CASSLGGTTEAFF. The CDR3 DNA follows: TGTGCCAGCAGCTTAGGAGGGACCACTGAAGCTTTCTTT.

The chain joins TRBV20-1 to TRBJ2-7; 11 nucleotides line up with TRBD2. Germline V gene data show CDR1 as DFQATT and CDR2 as SNEGSKA (reference sequence). V lost 4 bases to trimming and J lost 0 bases; unmatched junction nucleotides: 11. The CDR3 spans 17 residues. Written as DNA, the CDR3 is TGCAGTGCTAAGAATCGACTAGCGGGGCGACCCTCCTACGAGCAGTACTTC. Translating gives CSAKNRLAGRPSYEQYF.

The V and J genes are TRBV5-4 and TRBJ2-1; D not resolved. The CDR3 covers 13 residues. Trimming took off 2 bases at V and 9 bases at J, with 12 bases between the two ends. The germline CDR1 and CDR2 sequences are SGHNT and YYREEE (reference sequence). DNA of the CDR3: TGTGCCAGCAGCTTCGCTAGAACGGGTGAGCAGTTCTTC. Residues: CASSFARTGEQFF.

V gene TRBV5-4 combines with J gene TRBJ2-5, with a weak D call TRBD1 (6 bases). Germline V gene sequence: CDR1 SGHNT, CDR2 YYREEE (reference sequence). The CDR3 has 16 residues. The V and J ends lost 4 bases and 2 bases respectively, with 18 bases between them. The CDR3 protein is CASSQPELGQQETQYF. DNA of the CDR3: TGTGCCAGCAGCCAACCCGAGTTGGGACAACAAGAGACCCAGTACTTC.

This clonotype was observed at least ten times. This chain joins TRBV7-2 and TRBJ2-1; the match to TRBD2 covers 7 bases. In germline, CDR1 is SGHTA, CDR2 FQGNSA. The CDR3 extends over 15 amino acids. J lost 1 base, V lost 2 bases, and 2 bases had no gene match. The CDR3 is CASSLRGVSYNEQFF. DNA of the CDR3: TGTGCCAGCAGCTTACGGGGGGTATCCTACAATGAGCAGTTCTTC.

The chain couples TRBV3-1 to TRBJ2-7; D gene uncertain. CDR3 length: 14 residues. Trimming took 3 bases from V and 0 from J, leaving 9 bases between them. Germline V gives CDR1 LGHDT, CDR2 YNNKEL (reference sequence). In nucleotides, the CDR3 is TGTGCCAGCAGCCAGGTGGGCAGCTCCTACGAGCAGTACTTC. Translation gives CASSQVGSSYEQYF.

Remarks on this clonotype: An end of the junction does not agree with germline; a read error may underlie this. J is TRBJ2-5 and V is TRBV5-1, with TRBD2 as a possible D gene (6 bases). Germline CDR1 and CDR2: SGHRS and YFSETQ. This CDR3 contains 16 residues. CDR3 coding DNA: TGCGCCAGCAGCTTGACCGGGGCCCTGACGGGGGAGACCCAGTGCTTC. Protein product: CASSLTGALTGETQCF.

The chain is built from TRBV7-6 and TRBJ2-3; D ambiguous. V was pared by 5 bases and J by 15 bases, with 24 bases between. In germline, CDR1 is SGHVS, CDR2 FNYEAQ. The CDR3 runs to 14 residues. CDR3 coding DNA: TGTGCCAGCAGCCGTCACCCATCGGACCCGGAGAGCTATTTT. Its protein is CASSRHPSDPESYF.

The chain combines TRBV25-1 with TRBJ2-7; D is unresolved. V lost 5 bases and J lost 5, with 16 bases in between. CDR1 is MGHDK and CDR2 is SYGVNS in the germline V gene. The CDR3 is made up of 14 amino acids. The CDR3 protein is CASSLRAFANEQYF. CDR3 sequence (DNA): TGTGCCAGCAGTCTCCGGGCCTTCGCCAACGAGCAGTACTTC.

This clonotype occurred many times. The chain uses TRBV18 and TRBJ2-5, with 10 bases that match TRBD2. The V and J ends lost 6 bases and 4 bases, in that order; junction bases with no gene match: 2. The CDR3 is 13 amino acids. Germline lookup yields CDR1 KGHSH and CDR2 LQKENI. The CDR3 DNA follows: TGTGCCAGCTCGCTAGCGGGAGTAGAGACCCAGTACTTC. It yields the protein CASSLAGVETQYF.

V usage is TRBV5-8 and J usage is TRBJ1-2, with 8 nucleotides matching TRBD1. From germline, CDR1 is SGHTS and CDR2 YDEGEE. V shed 5 bases and J 3 bases; nucleotides not matched to a gene: 6. The CDR3 has 14 residues. For the CDR3, the DNA is TGTGCCAGCAGACCGACAGGGGTGGACTATGGCTACACCTTC. Amino acids: CASRPTGVDYGYTF.

V usage is TRBV20-1 and J usage is TRBJ2-3; tentatively, D is TRBD1 (8 bases). V lost 6 bases and J lost 0, with 16 bases in between. The CDR3 length is 15 residues. The germline V gene encodes CDR1 DFQATT and CDR2 SNEGSKA (reference sequence). The CDR3 spells CSARGLAESTDTQYF. CDR3 coding DNA: TGCAGTGCCAGGGGGCTAGCGGAGAGCACAGATACGCAGTATTTT.

In its sample, this clonotype was seen many times. This chain links TRBV12-3 or TRBV12-4 with TRBJ1-1; D is undetermined. Trimming removed 7 bases at V and 0 bases at J, with 9 bases between. CDR3 size: 13 residues. The CDR3, as DNA: TGTGCCAGCAATCGGCGGCTGAACACTGAAGCTTTCTTT. Amino acid sequence: CASNRRLNTEAFF.

V gene TRBV5-1 combines with J gene TRBJ2-6; D gene unclear. Germline V gene lookup returns CDR1 SGHRS and CDR2 YFSETQ. The V and J ends lost 6 bases and 2 bases respectively, with 6 bases between them. The CDR3 covers 13 residues. CDR3 amino acids: CASIAPGANVLTF. Written as DNA, the CDR3 is TGCGCCAGCATTGCCCCTGGGGCCAACGTCCTGACTTTC.

This clonotype has ten or more counts. The chain combines TRBV20-1 with TRBJ1-6; 7 nucleotides match TRBD1. J gave up 5 bases and V 3 bases, and 7 bases lay outside the gene matches. Germline CDR1 is DFQATT and CDR2 is SNEGSKA (reference sequence). This CDR3 comprises 15 residues. The CDR3 region is CSARRGRENNSPLHF. CDR3 DNA: TGCAGTGCTAGGAGGGGGCGGGAAAATAATTCACCCCTCCACTTT.

A note on this clonotype: A much larger clone differs from this one at a single base, so this may be a read error. The gene calls are TRBV9 and TRBJ2-5; TRBD1 might be the D (6 bases). Per the germline V gene, CDR1 is SGDLS and CDR2 is YYNGEE. The CDR3 runs to 14 residues. Trimming shortened V by 3 bases and J by 5 bases, and 14 bases separated the two germline ends. The CDR3 spells CASSGQDSKETQYF. CDR3 DNA: TGTGCCAGCAGCGGACAGGATTCCAAGGAGACCCAGTACTTC.

J is TRBJ2-3 and V is TRBV5-5; the D call may be TRBD1 or TRBD2 (5 bases each). The CDR3 consists of 13 residues. Trimming took off 2 bases at V and 6 bases at J, with 10 bases between the two ends. Per germline, CDR1 SGHKS and CDR2 YYEKEE (reference sequence). CDR3 nucleotides: TGTGCCAGCAGCTTCTGGGGGTCGGATACGCAGTATTTT. It translates to CASSFWGSDTQYF.

This rearrangement joins TRBV20-1 to TRBJ1-1, with D maybe TRBD1 (6 bases). The CDR3 runs to 15 residues. V was cut by 0 bases and J by 3 bases, with 14 bases left in between. The germline CDR1 and CDR2 sequences are DFQATT and SNEGSKA (reference sequence). This CDR3 reads CSAREGTGTHTEAFF. The DNA for the CDR3 is TGCAGTGCTAGAGAAGGAACAGGGACGCACACTGAAGCTTTCTTT.

A note on this clonotype: One junction end disagrees with the germline gene, perhaps due to a read error. DNA of the CDR3: TGTGCCAGCAGCCAATGGAAGACCCGGTACTTC. Translating gives CASSQWKTRYF. This chain connects TRBV9 to TRBJ2-5; no clear D gene. The CDR3 spans 11 residues. Germline V gives CDR1 SGDLS, CDR2 YYNGEE.